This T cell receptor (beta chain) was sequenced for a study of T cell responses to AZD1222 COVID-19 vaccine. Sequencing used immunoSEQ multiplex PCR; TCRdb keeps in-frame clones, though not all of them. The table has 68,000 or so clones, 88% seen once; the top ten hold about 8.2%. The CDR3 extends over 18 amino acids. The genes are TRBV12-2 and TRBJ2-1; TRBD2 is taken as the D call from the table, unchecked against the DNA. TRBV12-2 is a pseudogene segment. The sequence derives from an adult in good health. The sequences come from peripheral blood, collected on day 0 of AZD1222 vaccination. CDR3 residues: CASRLFLLGGRINNEQFF. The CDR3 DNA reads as TGTGCAAGTCGCTTATTTCTTCTTGGCGGGAGGATCAACAATGAGCAGTTCTTC.